This T cell receptor (beta chain) was sequenced during a study of blood T cell repertoires in COVID-19. For the study at large: Specimens from acute and convalescent COVID-19 originated in the United States, Italy and Spain.

Trimming cost V 6 bases and J 11 bases; bases outside gene matches: 7. CDR1 is MNHEY and CDR2 is SVGAGI in the germline V gene. The CDR3 length is 13 residues. Clinical histories supplied by participants themselves formed the basis of cohort assignment. Measured with immunoSEQ multiplex PCR; TCRdb has only the in-frame clones, and not every one. Of some 180,000 clones in the sample, over 80% were seen once. This chain uses TRBV6-5 with TRBJ1-4, with 9 bases aligning to TRBD1. Sequencing was carried out using PBMCs or T cells enriched from blood (not recorded which). This clonotype was sampled from a woman aged 30 to 39 who had been exposed to COVID-19. This chain's CDR3 is CASSRPGTGKLFF. The DNA for the CDR3 is TGTGCCAGCAGCCGTCCCGGGACAGGGAAACTGTTTTTT.